This TCR beta chain was obtained from a study of blood T cell repertoires in COVID-19. For the study at large: Samples of COVID-19 (acute and convalescent) were obtained from the United States, Italy and Spain.

The study drew participants aged about 18 to 89 years from approximately 25 US areas. The CDR3 runs 17 residues. Per the germline V gene, CDR1 is SEHNR and CDR2 is FQNEAQ (reference sequence). V gave up 4 bases and J gave up 1 base; unmatched junction bases: 9. TCRdb's table, derived via immunoSEQ multiplex PCR, lists solely in-frame clones and lacks some. The table lists some 300,000 clones, 85% to 90% of them singletons. The J gene is TRBJ2-2, the V gene TRBV7-9; 7 bases agree with TRBD1. The receptor's source is a woman between 45 and 65 years old who had been exposed to COVID-19. The sequenced sample consisted of PBMCs or T cells enriched from blood (not recorded which). In DNA form, the CDR3 reads TGTGCCAGCAGCTCAGCTCCGGGACAGAGGAACACCGGGGAGCTGTTTTTT. Encoded protein: CASSSAPGQRNTGELFF.